The 25 T cell receptor beta chains reported below all come from one sample, sequenced in a study of T cells in localized non-small cell lung cancer (dated by TCRdb to about 2020). The receptor library was made with the immunoSEQ multiplex PCR assay. Here the immuneACCESS table is served through TCRdb, limited to in-frame sequences with V and J called. Missing clones are a known gap in these copies; in checked studies unresolved V genes cover under half, and the rest lacks a known reason. This sample lists tens of thousands of clones; around nine tenths were detected once. Approximately 6.5% of the sample belongs to the ten largest clones. This sample comprised peripheral blood, obtained before any cancer treatment. These receptors all stem from a female donor aged 60 or older with stage I lung adenocarcinoma.

V is TRBV28 and J is TRBJ1-2, with D perhaps TRBD1 (6 bases). The germline V gene has CDR1 MDHEN and CDR2 SYDVKM. CDR3 length: 15 residues. Between the trimmed V and J ends, which lost 5 bases and 7 bases, there was a span of 20 bases. The DNA for the CDR3 is TGTGCCAGCAGTACGCTGTGGGGGGGGCAACGTGGCTACACCTTC. Its protein product is CASSTLWGGQRGYTF.

The chain couples TRBV6-5 to TRBJ2-4; 11 nucleotides match TRBD1. V dropped 5 bases and J dropped 7; count of bases not matched to a gene: 4. This CDR3 has 14 amino acids. The germline gives CDR1 MNHEY, CDR2 SVGAGI. CDR3 in amino acids: CASSLRDRGNIQYF. The CDR3 nucleotides are TGTGCCAGCAGTCTCCGGGACAGGGGGAACATTCAGTACTTC.

CDR3 nucleotide sequence: TGTGCCATCAGTGGCAACGGGGCGGTCAATCAGCCCCAGCATTTT. Translated, it gives CAISGNGAVNQPQHF. This sequence joins TRBV10-3 and TRBJ1-5, with D possibly matching TRBD1 (5 bases). Germline V gene lookup returns CDR1 ENHRY and CDR2 SYGVKD. CDR3 size: 15 residues. V lost 4 bases to trimming and J lost 3 bases, with 13 bases between them.

The V call is TRBV5-4, the J call TRBJ2-7; 9 bases line up with TRBD2. This CDR3 spans 15 amino acids. CDR1 is SGHNT and CDR2 is YYREEE in the germline V gene (reference sequence). Trimming removed 7 bases from V and 0 bases from J; junction bases left unmatched: 8. The DNA of the CDR3 is TGTGCCAGCGGTTCGGAGCGGGGGGTCTCCTACGAGCAGTACTTC. Amino acid sequence: CASGSERGVSYEQYF.

This chain connects TRBV6-5 to TRBJ1-2; 9 bases map to TRBD1. The CDR3 is 13 residues long. The germline V gene has CDR1 MNHEY and CDR2 SVGAGI. Unmatched junction bases numbered 4, after V lost 7 bases and J lost 4 bases. CDR3 sequence: CASKPTGGYGYTF. The CDR3 DNA reads as TGTGCCAGCAAACCGACAGGGGGCTATGGCTACACCTTC.

This chain uses TRBV28 with TRBJ1-2; D gene unclear. The CDR3 loop spans 13 amino acids. Germline CDR1 reads MDHEN; CDR2 reads SYDVKM. Deletions cut 3 bases from V and 4 bases from J, with 9 bases between. CDR3 nucleotides: TGTGCCAGCAGTTTGGCCCAGACCTATGGCTACACCTTC. The encoded protein is CASSLAQTYGYTF.

The gene calls are TRBV2 and TRBJ2-1, with 7 nucleotides matching TRBD1. The trim removed 6 bases at V and 4 bases at J, leaving 9 bases unmatched. Germline V CDR1 and CDR2: SNHLY, FYNNEI. CDR3 length equals 15 residues. CDR3 loop: CASRSRDSPYNEQFF. DNA for the CDR3: TGTGCCAGCAGGAGTCGGGACAGTCCGTACAATGAGCAGTTCTTC.

This chain uses TRBV5-4 with TRBJ1-2; TRBD1 aligns across 7 bases. J was trimmed by 1 base and V by 2 bases; bases with no gene match: 5. This CDR3 spans 15 amino acids. Germline V CDR1 and CDR2: SGHNT, YYREEE (reference sequence). The CDR3 protein is CASSFPTGINYGYTF. The DNA of the CDR3 is TGTGCCAGCAGCTTCCCGACAGGGATTAACTATGGCTACACCTTC.

V gene TRBV4-1 combines with J gene TRBJ2-1; D may be TRBD2 (7 bases). Germline-derived CDR1 and CDR2 are MGHRA and YSYEKL. The CDR3 sequence is 17 residues long. V lost 0 bases to trimming and J lost 0 bases, with 12 bases between them. For the CDR3, the DNA is TGCGCCAGCAGCCAAGAATGGGGGGGCCACTCCTACAATGAGCAGTTCTTC. This translates into CASSQEWGGHSYNEQFF.

CDR3: CASSSPGGTAGNTIYF. The CDR3 DNA reads as TGTGCCAGCAGTTCGCCCGGCGGGACAGCTGGAAACACCATATATTTT. The chain links TRBV5-4 to TRBJ1-3; 7 bases agree with TRBD1. The germline V gene has CDR1 SGHNT and CDR2 YYREEE (reference sequence). This CDR3 has 16 amino acids. The V gene end was trimmed by 5 bases and the J gene end by 2 bases; junction bases not matched to a gene: 10.

This clone is labeled as medium-sized (0.01 to 0.1%). The chain joins TRBV14 to TRBJ2-3; possibly TRBD2 for D (6 bases). Germline V CDR1 and CDR2: SGHDN, FVKESK. V lost 4 bases and J 3 bases, leaving 11 bases between the germline ends. The CDR3 runs 14 residues. CDR3 bases: TGTGCCAGCAGCCCGACGGGGACTACAGATACGCAGTATTTT. This sequence encodes CASSPTGTTDTQYF.

The chain couples TRBV5-1 to TRBJ1-4, with D possibly TRBD1 on 5 matching bases. Trimming shortened V by 1 base and J by 4 bases, and 11 bases separated the two germline ends. The CDR3 consists of 15 residues. The V gene's germline CDR1 is SGHRS and CDR2 YFSETQ. CDR3 DNA: TGCGCCAGCAGCTTGTTTGTCGGGGGTAATGAAAAACTGTTTTTT. Protein: CASSLFVGGNEKLFF.

The chain recombines TRBV4-2 with TRBJ2-7, with D possibly being TRBD2 (6 bases). Between the trimmed V and J ends, which lost 0 bases and 1 base, there was a span of 25 bases. CDR1 is LGHNA, CDR2 YNFKEQ, per germline. The CDR3 covers 20 residues. The CDR3 loop reads CASSQDHMVPGAGRSYEQYV. The CDR3 DNA follows: TGTGCCAGCAGCCAAGATCATATGGTACCGGGCGCAGGGAGGTCCTACGAGCAGTACGTC.

The chain is built from TRBV7-2 and TRBJ1-1; no reliable D call. V dropped 2 bases and J dropped 6 bases, with 10 bases sitting between them. The CDR3 consists of 13 residues. CDR1 and CDR2 (germline): SGHTA, FQGNSA. Here the CDR3 reads CASSLTGRSEAFF. CDR3 DNA: TGTGCCAGCAGCTTAACCGGGCGTTCTGAAGCTTTCTTT.

V gene TRBV19 combines with J gene TRBJ2-2, with a possible D match to TRBD2 (5 bases). There are 13 residues in the CDR3. From germline, CDR1 is LNHDA and CDR2 SQIVND (reference sequence). Trimming left V 3 bases short and J 7 bases short, with 9 bases between. CDR3 in amino acids: CASSIWRVGELFF. For the CDR3, the DNA is TGTGCCAGTAGTATCTGGCGGGTCGGGGAGCTGTTTTTT.

This clone was recorded only once. The V gene is TRBV5-4, the J gene TRBJ2-5; 7 bases are a match to TRBD1. Germline-derived CDR1 and CDR2 are SGHNT and YYREEE (reference sequence). There are 15 residues in the CDR3. The V and J ends lost 1 base and 1 base, in that order; junction bases with no gene match: 4. CDR3 in DNA: TGTGCCAGCAGCTTGCGACAGGGAGTCCAAGAGACCCAGTACTTC. It encodes CASSLRQGVQETQYF.

This clone appeared once. The chain links TRBV19 to TRBJ1-5; 7 bases fit TRBD1. V was pared by 0 bases and J by 4 bases, with 6 bases of the junction left unmatched. CDR3 length equals 16 residues. Germline V CDR1 and CDR2: LNHDA, SQIVND (reference sequence). The CDR3 DNA reads TGTGCCAGTAGTATAGATCGGGACAGCTTGAATCAGCCCCAGCATTTT. It yields the protein CASSIDRDSLNQPQHF.

The table lists this clone with a few counts. The CDR3 region has the DNA TGTGCCAGCAGTTACACGTCAGGGATACTCGATGGCTACACCTTC. Its protein product is CASSYTSGILDGYTF. V and J are TRBV6-5 and TRBJ1-2, with D possibly TRBD1 on 5 matching bases. The ends were cut back, 2 bases at V and 6 bases at J, with 16 bases in the middle. CDR1 and CDR2 from the germline V gene are MNHEY and SVGAGI. The CDR3 runs 15 residues.

This clone was found a few times. This chain connects TRBV14 to TRBJ1-1; a weak D match, TRBD1 (5 bases). This CDR3 is 13 amino acids long. Germline V gene sequence: CDR1 SGHDN, CDR2 FVKESK. The V gene lost 0 bases and the J gene lost 4 bases, with 6 bases spanning the gap. For the CDR3, the DNA is TGTGCCAGCAGCCAAGACAGGGCCACTGAAGCTTTCTTT. Translation gives CASSQDRATEAFF.

The chain is built from TRBV6-5 and TRBJ1-5; D is ambiguous. The CDR3 is made up of 13 amino acids. Germline CDR1 MNHEY, CDR2 SVGAGI. V lost 3 bases, J lost 8 bases, and 11 bases lay in between. For the CDR3, the DNA is TGTGCCAGCAGTTATAATAGGCGAGAGCCCCAGCATTTT. This gives the protein CASSYNRREPQHF.

The V call is TRBV11-3, the J call TRBJ1-1; D call uncertain. This CDR3 has 12 amino acids. V was shortened by 2 bases and J by 3 bases, with 4 bases between the two germline ends. Germline CDR1 is SGHNT and CDR2 is YENEEA. CDR3 protein: CASSLSDTEAFF. CDR3 bases: TGTGCCAGCAGCTTATCGGACACTGAAGCTTTCTTT.

Only a few counts were recorded for this clone. This sequence joins TRBV9 and TRBJ1-4; D gene unclear. V was cut by 7 bases and J by 0 bases, with 10 bases left in between. CDR1 SGDLS and CDR2 YYNGEE come from the germline V gene. CDR3 length: 14 amino acids. The CDR3 here is CASGVLATNEKLFF. The CDR3 coding sequence is TGTGCCAGCGGGGTTCTTGCAACTAATGAAAAACTGTTTTTT.

The chain is built from TRBV7-9 and TRBJ2-7; tentative D call: TRBD1 (5 bases). The V end lost 0 bases, the J end lost 0 bases, and 9 bases lay between the germline ends. Germline lookup yields CDR1 SEHNR and CDR2 FQNEAQ (reference sequence). The CDR3 loop spans 15 amino acids. In DNA, the CDR3 is TGTGCCAGCAGCTTAGCAGCTGGGGCCTCCTACGAGCAGTACGTC. Protein product: CASSLAAGASYEQYV.

The chain joins TRBV10-3 to TRBJ2-7; 9 bases are shared with TRBD1. There are 17 residues in the CDR3. Germline values: CDR1 ENHRY, CDR2 SYGVKD. Trimming at V came to 11 bases and at J to 2 bases, leaving 19 bases not matched to a gene. The CDR3 spells CASRSGTGRSSAYEQYF. CDR3 sequence (DNA): TGTGCCTCACGCTCTGGGACAGGGAGATCAAGTGCCTACGAGCAGTACTTC.

This clone was seen a few times. V and J are TRBV19 and TRBJ1-2; 10 nucleotides agree with TRBD1. This CDR3 has 15 amino acids. Germline CDR1 LNHDA, CDR2 SQIVND (reference sequence). V shed 5 bases, J shed 5 bases, and the junction held 8 bases outside the gene matches. CDR3 nucleotide sequence: TGTGCCAGTAGTTTAGGACAGGGGGGTCGGTATGGCTACACCTTC. It encodes CASSLGQGGRYGYTF.